The next 25 T cell receptor beta chains were all read from a single sample in a study of T cells in Graves' hyperthyroidism and ophthalmopathy (dated by TCRdb to the late 2010s). The method behind the library was multiplex PCR. Sequencing relied on an Illumina HiSeq 2000. The TCR beta CDR3 regions were amplified from RNA transcripts. For the first round of RT-PCR on the TCR CDR3, the HTBI primer set was used together with the Qiagen OneStep RT-PCR kit. TCRdb reanalyzed the raw reads on its own, using fastp at Q25 for trimming and MiXCR for clone calling, and kept in-frame beta chains. A single entry per CDR3 protein holds the most common genes and DNA from its merged rows. A total of 300,000 to 500,000 distinct CDR3 sequences appear in this sample, 14% to 15% of them only once. The ten largest clonotypes hold about 31% of the sample. The sequenced sample consisted of blood. The receptors stem from a woman aged 30 to 39 with Graves' hyperthyroidism.

This clonotype was found many times. The V gene is TRBV28, the J gene TRBJ2-1; 11 nucleotides align to TRBD2. The CDR3 is 18 amino acids. Germline trimming cut 1 base from V and 3 bases from J; bases unmatched to any gene: 8. Per germline, CDR1 MDHEN and CDR2 SYDVKM. The CDR3 DNA reads as TGTGCCAGCAGTTTATACAGTACTAGCGGGAGACTCTACAATGAGCAGTTCTTC. Protein: CASSLYSTSGRLYNEQFF.

The CDR3 nucleotides are TGTGCCAGCAGCGAGACAGGGGGCTACGAGCAGTACTTC. It specifies CASSETGGYEQYF. The chain recombines TRBV7-8 with TRBJ2-7, with 9 bases fitting TRBD1. The ends lost 5 bases at V and 3 bases at J; junction bases unmatched: 2. The germline CDR1 and CDR2 sequences are SGHVS and FQNEAQ. The CDR3 is 13 amino acids.

At least ten counts were recorded for this clonotype. This chain uses TRBV7-8 with TRBJ2-7; D is undetermined. CDR1 is SGHVS and CDR2 is FQNEAQ in the germline V gene. The V gene lost 0 bases and the J gene lost 4 bases, with 13 bases spanning the gap. The CDR3 sequence is 15 residues long. The CDR3 DNA is TGTGCCAGCAGCTTAGCTGGAGACATTGCGTACGAGCAGTACTTC. Its translation is CASSLAGDIAYEQYF.

The chain links TRBV3-1 to TRBJ2-1; weak D call: TRBD2 (6 bases). The CDR3 extends over 15 amino acids. Germline loops: CDR1 LGHDT, CDR2 YNNKEL (reference sequence). V gave up 5 bases and J gave up 1 base, with 12 bases separating them. CDR3 sequence: CASSSPGVSYNEQFF. The CDR3 region has the DNA TGTGCCAGCAGCTCTCCGGGGGTTTCCTACAATGAGCAGTTCTTC.

Many counts were recorded for this clonotype. The CDR3 bases are TGCGCCAGCAGCGTCCCTGCGGGAGGAGGAGATACGCAGTATTTT. As protein: CASSVPAGGGDTQYF. The chain recombines TRBV5-1 with TRBJ2-3; 8 positions agree with TRBD2. Looked up from germline, CDR1 is SGHRS and CDR2 is YFSETQ. The CDR3 loop spans 15 amino acids. The V and J ends lost 4 bases and 5 bases, in that order; junction bases with no gene match: 9. Full variable domain (remainder filled in from reference TRBV5-1 and TRBJ2-3): KAGVTQTPRYLIKTRGQQVTLSCSPISGHRSVSWYQQTPGQGLQFLFEYFSETQRNKGNFPGRFSGRQFSNSRSEMNVSTLELGDSALYLCASSVPAGGGDTQYFGPGTRLTVL.

This clonotype was picked up many times. The chain links TRBV7-9 to TRBJ2-2; D could derive from TRBD1 or TRBD2 (5 bases each). The CDR3 sequence is 16 residues long. Germline CDR1 SEHNR, CDR2 FQNEAQ (reference sequence). V dropped 7 bases and J dropped 1 base, with 16 bases sitting between them. CDR3 protein: CASISPGPLNTGELFF. The CDR3 DNA follows: TGTGCCAGCATCTCACCGGGACCGCTGAACACCGGGGAGCTGTTTTTT.

This clonotype has at least ten counts. The genes are TRBV30 and TRBJ1-1, with D tentatively TRBD1 (5 bases). This CDR3 is built from 14 residues. V lost 3 bases, J lost 0 bases, and 11 bases lay in between. In germline, CDR1 is GTSNPN, CDR2 SVGIG (reference sequence). CDR3 region: CAWSLGQMNTEAFF. CDR3 bases: TGTGCCTGGAGCCTGGGGCAGATGAACACTGAAGCTTTCTTT.

V is TRBV19 and J is TRBJ2-2; D is possibly TRBD1 or TRBD2 (7 bases each). Germline assignment: CDR1 LNHDA and CDR2 SQIVND (reference sequence). V lost 6 bases and J lost 5, with 16 bases in between. The CDR3 has 15 residues. In DNA form, the CDR3 reads TGTGCCAGTAGGAAGACAGGGCGGGGGACCGGGGAGCTGTTTTTT. As protein: CASRKTGRGTGELFF.

In its sample, this clonotype was seen many times. The chain employs TRBV2 and TRBJ2-6; no clear D gene. CDR3 length: 19 amino acids. The V gene's germline CDR1 is SNHLY and CDR2 FYNNEI. Trimming cost V 4 bases and J 0 bases, with 19 bases left between them. CDR3 in DNA: TGTGCCAGCAGTGCTATCGAGCCCTCGATCTACTCTGGGGCCAACGTCCTGACTTTC. Translating it yields CASSAIEPSIYSGANVLTF.

To note about this clonotype: The conserved phenylalanine or tryptophan is not found at the CDR3 terminus, so this likely reflects a read error. The chain has TRBV28 and TRBJ2-2; D might be TRBD2 (6 bases). The V gene lost 1 base and the J gene lost 5 bases, with 26 bases spanning the gap. The CDR3 loop spans 20 amino acids. Germline V gene sequence: CDR1 MDHEN, CDR2 SYDVKM. The CDR3 sequence is CASSLSRPETSGRWTGELFL. The CDR3 DNA sequence: TGTGCCAGCAGTTTATCCCGCCCTGAAACTAGTGGGAGGTGGACCGGGGAGCTGTTTCTT.

There are a few counts of this clonotype. This chain connects TRBV6-5 to TRBJ2-1; D not resolved. This CDR3 has 16 residues. CDR1 is MNHEY and CDR2 is SVGAGI in the germline V gene. The V gene lost 0 bases and the J gene lost 0 bases, with 9 bases spanning the gap. DNA of the CDR3: TGTGCCAGCAGTTACTCTTCGGCTAACTCCTACAATGAGCAGTTCTTC. It is translated as CASSYSSANSYNEQFF.

This chain links TRBV3-1 with TRBJ2-5; TRBD1 might be the D (6 bases). CDR3 size: 13 residues. With 4 bases removed from V and 5 bases from J, the gap between germline ends came to 11 bases. Germline V gene data show CDR1 as LGHDT and CDR2 as YNNKEL (reference sequence). The CDR3: CASSRQGWETQYF. The CDR3 nucleotides read TGTGCCAGCAGCCGCCAGGGGTGGGAGACCCAGTACTTC.

The V gene is TRBV20-1, the J gene TRBJ2-4; perhaps TRBD2 as D (5 bases). V lost 0 bases, J lost 1 base, and 13 bases lay in between. This CDR3 is built from 16 residues. Per the germline V gene, CDR1 is DFQATT and CDR2 is SNEGSKA (reference sequence). The CDR3, as DNA: TGCAGTGCTAGAGATCGGCGGGTTCAGGCCAAAAACATTCAGTACTTC. This gives the protein CSARDRRVQAKNIQYF.

This clonotype has only a few counts. The chain links TRBV5-6 to TRBJ2-7, with 14 bases identical to TRBD2. Germline V lookup: CDR1 SGHDT, CDR2 YYEEEE. There are 14 residues in the CDR3. Trimming cost V 5 bases and J 5 bases; bases outside gene matches: 3. The CDR3 bases are TGTGCCAGCAGGGGACTAGCGGGAGCAAACGAGCAGTACTTC. It translates to CASRGLAGANEQYF.

This clonotype was seen many times. The rearrangement links TRBV27 to TRBJ2-2; D possibly corresponds to TRBD2 (5 bases). Germline values: CDR1 MNHEY, CDR2 SMNVEV (reference sequence). Deletions cut 3 bases from V and 2 bases from J, with 7 bases between. The CDR3 has 14 residues. Written as DNA, the CDR3 is TGTGCCAGCAGTTTGAGGGTTAACACCGGGGAGCTGTTTTTT. Translation gives CASSLRVNTGELFF.

V and J are TRBV6-2 or TRBV6-3 and TRBJ1-5, with D maybe TRBD1 (5 bases). Germline CDR1 reads MNHEY; CDR2 reads SVGEGT. The CDR3 has 13 residues. Trimming took off 9 bases at V and 2 bases at J, with 11 bases between the two ends. CDR3 amino acids: CASGRGGNQPQHF. As DNA, the CDR3 is TGTGCCAGTGGACGGGGGGGCAATCAGCCCCAGCATTTT.

V usage is TRBV7-6 and J usage is TRBJ2-7; D is unclear. The germline CDR1 and CDR2 sequences are SGHVS and FNYEAQ. V lost 3 bases and J 0 bases, leaving 18 bases between the germline ends. The CDR3 has 17 residues. CDR3 protein: CASSFPSLGGYSYEQYF. The CDR3 DNA reads as TGTGCCAGCAGCTTCCCCTCTTTGGGCGGCTACTCCTACGAGCAGTACTTC.

At least ten counts were recorded for this clonotype. The chain uses TRBV20-1 and TRBJ2-7; TRBD2 is a possible D gene (6 bases). The germline V and J ends were trimmed by 3 bases and 1 base, with 10 bases remaining between them. This CDR3 has 13 amino acids. Per the germline V gene, CDR1 is DFQATT and CDR2 is SNEGSKA (reference sequence). CDR3 protein: CSARGLESYEQYF. For the CDR3, the DNA is TGCAGTGCTAGGGGACTGGAGTCCTACGAGCAGTACTTC.

This clonotype has ten or more counts. The chain combines TRBV10-1 with TRBJ2-1, with D possibly matching TRBD2 (6 bases). CDR1 and CDR2 (germline): WNHNN, SYGVQD (reference sequence). V lost 3 bases to trimming and J lost 4 bases, with 16 bases between them. This CDR3 spans 16 amino acids. CDR3 bases: TGCGCCAGCAGTGATTTGAATAGCGGCCCATACAATGAGCAGTTCTTC. It is translated as CASSDLNSGPYNEQFF.

The CDR3 DNA reads as TGTGCCAGCAGCTCGCAATCTGGGACTAGCGGGAGTAGCTACAATGAGCAGTTCTTC. It codes for CASSSQSGTSGSSYNEQFF. The chain carries TRBV3-1 and TRBJ2-1, with 14 bases identical to TRBD2. CDR1 and CDR2 (germline): LGHDT, YNNKEL (reference sequence). V lost 5 bases, J lost 3 bases, and 12 bases stayed unmatched. The CDR3 spans 19 residues.

A few counts support this clonotype. The chain carries TRBV7-9 and TRBJ2-2; a weak D match, TRBD2 (5 bases). There are 15 residues in the CDR3. CDR1 and CDR2 from the germline V gene are SEHNR and FQNEAQ (reference sequence). Trimming cost V 0 bases and J 5 bases, with 10 bases left between them. DNA for the CDR3: TGTGCCAGCAGCTTAGCCCTAGCAGCGACCGGGGAGCTGTTTTTT. This gives the protein CASSLALAATGELFF. The full variable domain, in which reference TRBV7-9 and TRBJ2-2 provide the parts outside the CDR3, is DTGVSQNPRHKITKRGQNVTFRCDPISEHNRLYWYRQTLGQGPEFLTYFQNEAQLEKSRLLSDRFSAERPKGSFSTLEIQRTEQGDSAMYLCASSLALAATGELFFGEGSRLTVL.

This clonotype was seen more than once but under ten times. The J gene is TRBJ2-3, the V gene TRBV10-2; 14 bases line up with TRBD2. Per the germline V gene, CDR1 is WSHSY and CDR2 is SAAADI. This CDR3 has 16 amino acids. The junction had 10 bases not matched to a gene; V was cut back by 5 bases and J by 9 bases. The chain's CDR3 is CASSSGTSGSLGTQYF. CDR3 in DNA: TGCGCCAGCAGTTCCGGGACTAGCGGGAGTCTCGGCACGCAGTATTTT.

This clonotype was detected many times. This sequence joins TRBV12-3 or TRBV12-4 and TRBJ1-5, with TRBD1 matching 7 bases. With 2 bases clipped from V and 6 bases from J, the junction kept 4 bases outside the gene matches. The CDR3 spans 14 residues. CDR3 in amino acids: CASSLTGAGQPQHF. In nucleotides, the CDR3 is TGTGCCAGCAGTTTAACAGGGGCGGGTCAGCCCCAGCATTTT.

This clonotype was recorded a few times. The chain employs TRBV24-1 and TRBJ2-2, with 10 bases fitting TRBD2. J lost 4 bases, V lost 3 bases, and 13 bases had no gene match. Per germline, CDR1 KGHDR and CDR2 SFDVKD. The CDR3 has 19 residues. CDR3 nucleotide sequence: TGTGCCACCAGTGATCCAAATCGGCCGGGACTAGCGTCCACCGGGGAGCTGTTTTTT. Translating it yields CATSDPNRPGLASTGELFF.

At least ten counts were recorded for this clonotype. The rearrangement links TRBV5-1 to TRBJ2-3; perhaps TRBD2 as D (6 bases). This CDR3 comprises 15 residues. Germline values: CDR1 SGHRS, CDR2 YFSETQ. V shed 4 bases and J shed 4 bases, with 16 bases lying between them. The CDR3 region has the DNA TGCGCCAGCAGCCTGGAGGGGCTAGCCGCAGATACGCAGTATTTT. Residues: CASSLEGLAADTQYF.